These 20 T cell receptor beta chains originate from one sample sequenced in a study of CD8+ T cells in alopecia areata. The sample's treatment: oral pan-JAK inhibitor, 5-10 mg twice daily. RNA extraction and reverse transcription yielded cDNA as sequencing template. Profiling relied on immunoSEQ multiplex PCR, and the TCRdb table lists in-frame clones only, not all of them. In the table there are under 350,000 clones, about 62% of which are singletons. Here the sequenced sample was CD4+ T cells sorted from blood, taken at week 24, from a patient treated with tofacitinib. These receptors were taken from a human donor with alopecia areata.

This clone was counted a few times. The gene calls are TRBV29-1 and TRBJ2-1; a weak D match, TRBD1 (6 bases). The CDR3 contains 13 residues. Germline CDR1 SQVTM, CDR2 ANQGSEA. Trimming took off 8 bases at V and 1 base at J, with 12 bases between the two ends. This CDR3 reads CSLLRGSYNEQFF. In nucleotides, the CDR3 is TGCAGCCTCTTGAGGGGGTCCTACAATGAGCAGTTCTTC.

This clone appeared a few times. This chain links TRBV5-6 with TRBJ1-5, with D possibly being TRBD1 (6 bases). Trimming stripped 4 bases from V and 14 bases from J, with 16 bases between. This CDR3 spans 12 amino acids. The V gene's germline CDR1 is SGHDT and CDR2 YYEEEE. The CDR3 region is CASSGPDRSEHF. CDR3 in DNA: TGTGCCAGCAGCGGCCCGGACAGATCGGAGCATTTT. The whole variable domain, filled in from reference TRBV5-6 and TRBJ1-5, reads DAGVTQSPTHLIKTRGQQVTLRCSPKSGHDTVSWYQQALGQGPQFIFQYYEEEERQRGNFPDRFSGHQFPNYSSELNVNALLLGDSALYLCASSGPDRSEHFGDGTRLSIL.

The rearrangement links TRBV23-1 to TRBJ2-5, with D perhaps being TRBD1 or TRBD2 (5 bases each). TRBV23-1 falls under the ORF class, with uncertain function. The CDR3 is made up of 14 amino acids. Trimming cost V 4 bases and J 2 bases, with 11 bases left between them. The CDR3 is CASSRGTDQETQYF. CDR3 bases: TGCGCCAGCAGTCGAGGGACGGATCAAGAGACCCAGTACTTC.

This CDR3 reads CASLPRQDRENAGYTF. Here the CDR3 DNA reads TGCGCCAGCTTACCGCGCCAGGACAGGGAGAATGCTGGCTACACCTTC. This sequence joins TRBV4-1 and TRBJ1-2, with TRBD1 matching over 8 bases. J was trimmed by 7 bases and V by 8 bases; bases with no gene match: 18. Germline V gene sequence: CDR1 MGHRA, CDR2 YSYEKL. This CDR3 spans 16 amino acids.

The chain links TRBV2 to TRBJ2-3, with D uncertain. The V gene lost 4 bases and the J gene lost 2 bases, with 7 bases spanning the gap. Per germline, CDR1 SNHLY and CDR2 FYNNEI. The CDR3 is made up of 13 amino acids. In DNA form, the CDR3 reads TGTGCCAGCAGTGCAGAGTACACAGATACGCAGTATTTT. It translates to CASSAEYTDTQYF.

Of note for this clone: Compared with germline, one end of the junction differs, possibly owing to a read error. This chain links TRBV7-9 with TRBJ1-2; the D gene is possibly TRBD1 (6 bases). The CDR3 is 9 amino acids. Germline assignment: CDR1 SEHNR and CDR2 FQNEAQ (reference sequence). The CDR3 here is CASSSWTDF. The CDR3 coding sequence is TGTGCCAGCAGCTCCTGGACAGACTTC.

The V gene is TRBV5-6, the J gene TRBJ2-4; TRBD1 matches 7 bases. The trim removed 5 bases at V and 3 bases at J, leaving 14 bases unmatched. The V gene's germline CDR1 is SGHDT and CDR2 YYEEEE. The CDR3 has 17 amino acids. In DNA, the CDR3 is TGTGCCAGCAGTCCCCTACCCACAGGGGCTGGCAAAAACATTCAGTACTTC. This codes for CASSPLPTGAGKNIQYF.

As regards this clone: A read error may account for a junction end that differs from germline. V and J are TRBV7-8 and TRBJ2-7; TRBD1 matches at 8 bases. Germline assignment: CDR1 SGHVS and CDR2 FQNEAQ. The CDR3 extends over 16 amino acids. DNA of the CDR3: TGTGCCAGCAACTTAGGGCGGACAGGGAACTCCTACGAGCAGTACTTC. This translates into CASNLGRTGNSYEQYF.

The chain joins TRBV9 to TRBJ1-1; D ambiguous. The V and J ends lost 0 bases and 3 bases respectively, with 6 bases between them. The V gene's germline CDR1 is SGDLS and CDR2 YYNGEE. The CDR3 spans 13 residues. CDR3 DNA: TGTGCCAGCAGCGTAGATCCCCACACTGAAGCTTTCTTT. This sequence encodes CASSVDPHTEAFF.

This clone has at least ten counts. The chain combines TRBV19 with TRBJ2-5; the D call may be TRBD1 or TRBD2 (5 bases each). This CDR3 spans 15 amino acids. Germline V gene data show CDR1 as LNHDA and CDR2 as SQIVND (reference sequence). The V end lost 1 base, the J end lost 0 bases, and 9 bases lay between the germline ends. CDR3 sequence: CASSIGGRYQETQYF. DNA of the CDR3: TGTGCCAGTAGTATAGGGGGACGGTACCAAGAGACCCAGTACTTC. Variable domain in full (rest from reference TRBV19 and TRBJ2-5): DGGITQSPKYLFRKEGQNVTLSCEQNLNHDAMYWYRQDPGQGLRLIYYSQIVNDFQKGDIAEGYSVSREKKESFPLTVTSAQKNPTAFYLCASSIGGRYQETQYFGPGTRLLVL.

The rearrangement links TRBV7-2 to TRBJ2-5, with D tentatively TRBD2 (7 bases). With 4 bases removed from V and 5 bases from J, the gap between germline ends came to 17 bases. This CDR3 region has 15 residues. The germline V gene has CDR1 SGHTA and CDR2 FQGNSA. As DNA, the CDR3 is TGTGCCAGCAGCTCCGCCGGGGGGCGCCTGGAGACCCAGTACTTC. This codes for CASSSAGGRLETQYF.

By sample share, this clone is medium-sized. The V call is TRBV28, the J call TRBJ2-4, with D perhaps TRBD1 (6 bases). V was trimmed by 6 bases and J by 6 bases, leaving 15 bases between them. The CDR3 runs to 14 residues. Germline CDR1 reads MDHEN; CDR2 reads SYDVKM. The CDR3 DNA reads as TGTGCCAGCAGCTGGGGGACATTGGGAAACATTCAGTACTTC. Residues: CASSWGTLGNIQYF.

This clone has just one count. The chain is built from TRBV30 and TRBJ1-6, with no clear D. The V gene's germline CDR1 is GTSNPN and CDR2 SVGIG (reference sequence). Deletions cut 0 bases from V and 7 bases from J, with 10 bases between. The CDR3 runs to 14 residues. Here the CDR3 reads CAWSVRADNSPLHF. CDR3 coding DNA: TGTGCCTGGAGTGTACGGGCAGACAATTCACCCCTCCACTTT.

The V and J genes are TRBV4-3 and TRBJ1-6, with D possibly TRBD1 on 5 matching bases. V was cut by 3 bases and J by 8 bases, with 11 bases left in between. The CDR3 covers 14 residues. The germline V gene has CDR1 LGHNA and CDR2 YSLEER. The CDR3 reads CASSQGQGDSPLHF. CDR3 sequence (DNA): TGCGCCAGCAGCCAGGGTCAGGGAGATTCACCCCTCCACTTT.

The chain carries TRBV30 and TRBJ2-2, with D unclear. With 2 bases removed from V and 2 bases from J, the gap between germline ends came to 9 bases. The length of the CDR3 is 14 residues. The germline gives CDR1 GTSNPN, CDR2 SVGIG (reference sequence). The CDR3: CAWSQLLNTGELFF. The CDR3 DNA is TGTGCCTGGAGTCAACTCCTTAACACCGGGGAGCTGTTTTTT.

This clone was picked up a small number of times. J is TRBJ2-3 and V is TRBV5-4; D uncertain. V lost 0 bases to trimming and J lost 1 base, with 9 bases between them. This CDR3 spans 15 amino acids. Germline V gene sequence: CDR1 SGHNT, CDR2 YYREEE (reference sequence). CDR3 sequence reads: CASSLVGQGTDTQYF. The CDR3 DNA reads as TGTGCCAGCAGCTTGGTTGGGCAGGGCACAGATACGCAGTATTTT.

A remark on this clone: The same CDR3 can be traced to other DNA sequences in this sample. The chain uses TRBV6-5 and TRBJ2-2, with 11 bases fitting TRBD1. Trimming at V came to 5 bases and at J to 5 bases, leaving 4 bases not matched to a gene. The CDR3 length is 15 residues. Germline-derived CDR1 and CDR2 are MNHEY and SVGAGI. CDR3 bases: TGTGCCAGCAGTCCCGGGACAGGGGGAACCGGGGAGCTGTTTTTT. This codes for CASSPGTGGTGELFF.

The rearrangement uses TRBV7-2 and TRBJ2-3; 8 nucleotides agree with TRBD2. Trimming removed 5 bases from V and 2 bases from J; junction bases left unmatched: 6. There are 15 residues in the CDR3. Germline V gives CDR1 SGHTA, CDR2 FQGNSA. The CDR3 sequence: CASSLQRGPTDTQYF. In DNA, the CDR3 is TGTGCCAGCAGCCTGCAGCGGGGGCCCACAGATACGCAGTATTTT.

The chain joins TRBV29-1 to TRBJ1-4, with a weak D call TRBD1 (6 bases). The CDR3 has 13 residues. Germline CDR1 SQVTM, CDR2 ANQGSEA. Trimming removed 6 bases at V and 7 bases at J, with 15 bases between. In DNA, the CDR3 is TGCAGCGTGATACAGGGAGAGGGTGAAAAACTGTTTTTT. As protein: CSVIQGEGEKLFF.

The V gene is TRBV29-1, the J gene TRBJ1-2; 11 bases are shared with TRBD1. The length of the CDR3 is 12 residues. Germline loops: CDR1 SQVTM, CDR2 ANQGSEA. V was clipped by 7 bases and J by 4 bases; unmatched bases: 2. The CDR3 nucleotides are TGCAGCGGGGGGACAGGGGGCTATGGCTACACCTTC. As protein: CSGGTGGYGYTF.